These 5 T cell receptor beta chains were sequenced from one sample in a study of cytomegalovirus exposure and HLA in healthy donors. PCR involved 60 Vbeta and 13 Jbeta primers. Using immunoSEQ multiplex PCR, the repertoire was profiled, and TCRdb retains in-frame clones only, with some absent. Of over 130,000 clones listed, 70% to 85% are singletons. Sequencing was done on a sample of PBMCs. Receptor source: a male donor in good health and CMV-seronegative.

This clone was observed a few times. CDR3 region: CASSLSGLYEQYF. In DNA form, the CDR3 reads TGTGCCAGCAGCCTAAGCGGGTTATACGAGCAGTACTTC. V usage is TRBV11-2 and J usage is TRBJ2-5, with D possibly TRBD2 on 6 matching bases. The end of the DNA aligns better with TRBJ2-7, so the J call may be wrong. Germline-derived CDR1 and CDR2 are SGHAT and FQNNGV. The CDR3 loop spans 13 amino acids.

V usage is TRBV19 and J usage is TRBJ2-1; D is unresolved. V shed 4 bases and J shed 10 bases, with 8 bases lying between them. Germline CDR1 LNHDA, CDR2 SQIVND (reference sequence). CDR3 length equals 11 residues. The CDR3 region has the DNA TGTGCCAGTAGTAGTAAGAGGGAGCAGTTCTTC. It encodes CASSSKREQFF.

This clone was seen a handful of times. The gene calls are TRBV9 and TRBJ2-7, with TRBD1 matching over 8 bases. The CDR3 spans 16 residues. Germline assignment: CDR1 SGDLS and CDR2 YYNGEE. Germline trimming cut 4 bases from V and 0 bases from J; bases unmatched to any gene: 9. CDR3 in amino acids: CASSNGTGPSSYEQYF. The CDR3 DNA sequence: TGTGCCAGCAGCAACGGGACAGGTCCGAGCTCCTACGAGCAGTACTTC.

The chain uses TRBV7-3 and TRBJ2-1; possibly TRBD2 for D (5 bases). The CDR3 is made up of 13 amino acids. V dropped 1 base and J dropped 8 bases, with 9 bases sitting between them. Germline V gene sequence: CDR1 SGHTA, CDR2 FQGTGA. CDR3 nucleotides: TGTGCCAGCAGCTTAAGGGGTAGCGATGAGCAGTTCTTC. It codes for CASSLRGSDEQFF.

This sequence joins TRBV29-1 and TRBJ1-1, with D possibly being TRBD1 (5 bases). Germline-derived CDR1 and CDR2 are SQVTM and ANQGSEA. The V end was cut by 6 bases, the J end by 4 bases, with 6 bases between. The CDR3 sequence is 10 residues long. CDR3 nucleotides: TGCAGCGTGGGGGGCACTGAAGCTTTCTTT. This sequence encodes CSVGGTEAFF.